This TCR beta chain was recorded in a study of cytomegalovirus exposure and HLA in healthy donors. General study findings and limits: Productive status was seen about 87% or about 30% of the time for most TCR beta V segments in an earlier analysis. Later analysis demonstrated an association between a missense DCLRE1C variant and TCR beta V- and J-gene trimming. In a later analysis, a genetic analysis reported fewer productive-TCR N-insertions in an Asian-associated ancestry cluster than the cohort average.

Turning to this clone: Its target is unknown.

Trimming shortened V by 3 bases and J by 3 bases, and 15 bases separated the two germline ends. The CDR3 sequence is 16 residues long. Germline V gene data show CDR1 as KGHSH and CDR2 as LQKENI. The PCR was carried out with 60 Vbeta primers and 13 Jbeta primers. The repertoire was sequenced with immunoSEQ multiplex PCR; TCRdb's copy has only in-frame clones and lacks some. The sample includes some 100,000 clones, 65% to 80% of them seen just once. Donors were nominally healthy when sampled, though unrecorded immune exposures were likely. The specimen sequenced was PBMCs. This TCR was recovered from a female donor in good health and CMV-seronegative. The rearrangement joins TRBV18 to TRBJ2-1; D is perhaps TRBD1 (5 bases). This CDR3 reads CASSPLSLDSYNEQFF. The CDR3 coding sequence is TGTGCCAGCTCACCCCTCTCCTTAGACAGCTACAATGAGCAGTTCTTC.